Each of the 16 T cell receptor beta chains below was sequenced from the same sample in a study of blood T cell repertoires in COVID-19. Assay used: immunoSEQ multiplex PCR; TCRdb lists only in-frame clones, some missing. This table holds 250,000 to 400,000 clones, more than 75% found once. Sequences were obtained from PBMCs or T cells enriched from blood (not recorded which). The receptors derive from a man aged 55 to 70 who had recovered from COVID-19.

CDR3 region: CASSLGATNEKLFF. The CDR3 DNA sequence: TGCGCCAGCAGCTTGGGGGCGACTAATGAAAAACTGTTTTTT. The rearrangement links TRBV5-1 to TRBJ1-4; D is unresolved. V lost 0 bases and J lost 2, with 5 bases in between. The CDR3 consists of 14 residues. Germline CDR1 is SGHRS and CDR2 is YFSETQ.

The DNA of the CDR3 is TGTGCCAGCCCGCCCGGTTCGGGAAACACCATATATTTT. Translating it yields CASPPGSGNTIYF. This rearrangement joins TRBV6-5 to TRBJ1-3; D is ambiguous. With 8 bases removed from V and 4 bases from J, the gap between germline ends came to 12 bases. The CDR3 length is 13 residues. From germline, CDR1 is MNHEY and CDR2 SVGAGI.

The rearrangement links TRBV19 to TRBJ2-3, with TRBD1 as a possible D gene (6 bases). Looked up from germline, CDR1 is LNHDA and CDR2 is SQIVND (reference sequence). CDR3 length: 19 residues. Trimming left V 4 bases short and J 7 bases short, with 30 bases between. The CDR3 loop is CASSKSFHRDILSLNTQYF. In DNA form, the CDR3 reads TGTGCCAGTAGTAAATCCTTCCACCGGGACATTCTTTCTCTTAATACGCAGTATTTT.

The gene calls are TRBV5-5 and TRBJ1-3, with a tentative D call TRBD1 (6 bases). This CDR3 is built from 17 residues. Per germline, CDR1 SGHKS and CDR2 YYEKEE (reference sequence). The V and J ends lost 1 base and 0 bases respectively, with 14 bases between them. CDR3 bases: TGTGCCAGCAGCTTGAATGACAGGCCCCCCTCTGGAAACACCATATATTTT. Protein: CASSLNDRPPSGNTIYF.

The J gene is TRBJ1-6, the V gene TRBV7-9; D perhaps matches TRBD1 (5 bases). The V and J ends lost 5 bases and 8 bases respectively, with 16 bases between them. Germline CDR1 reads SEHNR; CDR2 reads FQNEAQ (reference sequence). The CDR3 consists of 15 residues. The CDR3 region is CASSADTNRDSPLHF. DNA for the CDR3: TGTGCCAGCAGCGCGGACACGAACCGAGATTCACCCCTCCACTTT.

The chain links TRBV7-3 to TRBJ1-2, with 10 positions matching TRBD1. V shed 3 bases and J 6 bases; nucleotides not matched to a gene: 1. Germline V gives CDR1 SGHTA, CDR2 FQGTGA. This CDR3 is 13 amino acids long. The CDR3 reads CASSFGTGDGYTF. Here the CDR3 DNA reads TGTGCCAGCAGCTTCGGGACAGGGGATGGCTACACCTTC.

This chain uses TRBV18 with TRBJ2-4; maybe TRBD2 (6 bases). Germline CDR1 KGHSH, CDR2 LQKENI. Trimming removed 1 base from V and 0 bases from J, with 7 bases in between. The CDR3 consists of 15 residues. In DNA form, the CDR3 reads TGTGCCAGCTCACCACAGGGACTAGCCAAAAACATTCAGTACTTC. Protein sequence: CASSPQGLAKNIQYF.

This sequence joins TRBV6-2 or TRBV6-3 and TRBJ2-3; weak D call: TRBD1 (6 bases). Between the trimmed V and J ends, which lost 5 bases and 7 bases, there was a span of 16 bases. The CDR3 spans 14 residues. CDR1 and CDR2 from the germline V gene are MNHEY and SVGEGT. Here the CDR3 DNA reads TGTGCCAGCAGTAGACAGGAGGAAAAGTATACGCAGTATTTT. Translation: CASSRQEEKYTQYF.

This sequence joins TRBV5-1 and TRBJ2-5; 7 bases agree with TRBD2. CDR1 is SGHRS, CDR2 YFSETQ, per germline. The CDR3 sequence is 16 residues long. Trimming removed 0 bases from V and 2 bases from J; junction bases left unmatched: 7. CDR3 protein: CASSLDGGGPQETQYF. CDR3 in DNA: TGCGCCAGCAGCTTGGATGGCGGGGGTCCTCAAGAGACCCAGTACTTC.

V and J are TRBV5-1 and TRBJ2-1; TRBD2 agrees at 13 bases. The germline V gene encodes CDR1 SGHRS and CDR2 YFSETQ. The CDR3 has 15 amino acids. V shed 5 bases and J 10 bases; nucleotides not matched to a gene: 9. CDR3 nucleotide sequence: TGCGCCAGCAGTCCACTAGCGGGAGGGCAAAGGGAGCAGTTCTTC. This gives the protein CASSPLAGGQREQFF.

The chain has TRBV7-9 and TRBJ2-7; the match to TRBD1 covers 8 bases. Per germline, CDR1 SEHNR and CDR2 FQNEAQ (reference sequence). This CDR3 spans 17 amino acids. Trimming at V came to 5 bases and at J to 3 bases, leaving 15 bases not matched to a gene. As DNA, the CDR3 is TGTGCCAGCAGCAACGGACAGGGAGGTTCTATCGTCTACGAGCAGTACTTC. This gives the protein CASSNGQGGSIVYEQYF.

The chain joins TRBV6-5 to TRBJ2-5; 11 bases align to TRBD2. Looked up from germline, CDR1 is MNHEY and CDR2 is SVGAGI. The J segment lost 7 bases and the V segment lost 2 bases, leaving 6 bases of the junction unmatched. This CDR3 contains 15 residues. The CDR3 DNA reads TGTGCCAGCAGTTACGTCTCGCTAGCGGGGGGGACCCAGTACTTC. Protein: CASSYVSLAGGTQYF.

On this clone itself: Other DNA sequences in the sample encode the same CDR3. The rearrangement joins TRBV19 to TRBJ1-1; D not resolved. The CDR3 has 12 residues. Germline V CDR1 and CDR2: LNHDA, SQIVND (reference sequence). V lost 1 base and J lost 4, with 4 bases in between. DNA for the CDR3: TGTGCCAGTAGTATAGGGGCCACTGAAGCTTTCTTT. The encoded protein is CASSIGATEAFF. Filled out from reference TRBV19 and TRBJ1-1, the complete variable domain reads DGGITQSPKYLFRKEGQNVTLSCEQNLNHDAMYWYRQDPGQGLRLIYYSQIVNDFQKGDIAEGYSVSREKKESFPLTVTSAQKNPTAFYLCASSIGATEAFFGQGTRLTVV.

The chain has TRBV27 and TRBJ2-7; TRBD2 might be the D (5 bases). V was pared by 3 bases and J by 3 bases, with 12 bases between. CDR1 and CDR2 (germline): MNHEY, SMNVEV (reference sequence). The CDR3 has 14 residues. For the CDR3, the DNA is TGTGCCAGCAGTTTCGCCGGAGGATACTACGAGCAGTACTTC. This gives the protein CASSFAGGYYEQYF.

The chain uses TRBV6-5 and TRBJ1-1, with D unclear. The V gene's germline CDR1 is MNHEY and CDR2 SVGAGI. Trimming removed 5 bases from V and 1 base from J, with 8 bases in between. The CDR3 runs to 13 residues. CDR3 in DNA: TGTGCCAGCAGTACTAGGCAGAACACTGAAGCTTTCTTT. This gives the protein CASSTRQNTEAFF.

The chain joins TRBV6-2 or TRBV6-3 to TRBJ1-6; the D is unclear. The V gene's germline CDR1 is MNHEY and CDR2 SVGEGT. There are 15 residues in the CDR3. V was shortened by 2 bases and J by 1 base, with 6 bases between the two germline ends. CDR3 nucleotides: TGTGCCAGCAGTTACAGCGGTTCCTATAATTCACCCCTCCACTTT. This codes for CASSYSGSYNSPLHF.